The subject of this entry is one T cell receptor (beta chain). The data stem from a study of blood T cell repertoires in COVID-19. As for the study in general: PBMCs, B-cell-depleted T cells, or T cells were the source of the cDNA or gDNA that made up the material.

Participants were aged 18 to 89 years from about two dozen US areas. This CDR3 is 14 amino acids long. V was cut by 3 bases and J by 3 bases, with 11 bases left in between. Germline-derived CDR1 and CDR2 are KGHSH and LQKENI. In the study's own analysis: Cell counts per sample came from amplifying reference gene primers. Libraries were prepared by immunoSEQ multiplex PCR; TCRdb keeps only in-frame clonotypes and omits some of them. V and J calls and clone size are given by that table; D and trimming were obtained from the DNA. The sample comprises about 240,000 clones, about 83% of which are singletons, and 3% to 4.5% rests with the top ten.

The TCR comes from a woman aged 40 to 50 who had been exposed to COVID-19. Sequencing was done on a sample of PBMCs or T cells enriched from blood (not recorded which). V is TRBV18 and J is TRBJ2-5; TRBD1 might be the D (6 bases). The CDR3 loop is CASSPRTVEETQYF. As DNA, the CDR3 is TGTGCCAGCTCACCGCGGACAGTAGAAGAGACCCAGTACTTC. Using reference TRBV18 and TRBJ2-5 for the parts outside the CDR3, the full variable domain is NAGVMQNPRHLVRRRGQEARLRCSPMKGHSHVYWYRQLPEEGLKFMVYLQKENIIDESGMPKERFSAEFPKEGPSILRIQQVVRGDSAAYFCASSPRTVEETQYFGPGTRLLVL.